There are a few counts of the clone carrying this TCR beta chain. TCRdb fed the RT-PCR reads into MiXCR, producing one record per CDR3 protein. Of hundreds of thousands of distinct CDR3 sequences listed, approximately 14% are singletons. Germline assignment: CDR1 GTSNPN and CDR2 SVGIG (reference sequence). This CDR3 is built from 12 residues. The V end lost 4 bases, the J end lost 7 bases, and 13 bases lay between the germline ends. The sample taken for sequencing was memory CD4+ T cells from blood. The chain recombines TRBV30 with TRBJ1-2; a weak D match, TRBD1 (6 bases). The TCR sequence derives from a female donor in good health, serving as a healthy control. CDR3 coding DNA: TGTGCCTGGAAAGGGGACATGAGTGGCTACACCTTC. It is translated as CAWKGDMSGYTF.